Listed below are T cell receptor beta chains from one sample, sequenced in a study of glioma-infiltrating T cells. TCRdb passed the multiplex PCR reads through MiXCR, listing each CDR3 protein once. The data show under 150,000 distinct CDR3 sequences, under 25% seen once. Sequencing was carried out using glioma tissue, nonneoplastic brain tissue, or PBMCs (not recorded which). The receptors originated from a human donor with low-grade glioma or glioblastoma, undergoing nonglioma brain surgery, or in good health (not recorded which). Each CDR3 is given with its conserved first and last residue. The order of the fields is J gene, clone size, V gene, D gene, CDR3 protein, CDR3 DNA. D genes are given only for firm matches. Expanded clones get a size class; other rows say once, few or many, or leave the size out.

>TRBJ2-5|many|TRBV20-1|.
CSASPLGRETQYF
TGCAGTGCTAGTCCCCTAGGTAGGGAGACCCAGTACTTC
>TRBJ2-1|many|TRBV19|TRBD2
CASKREGSGEQFF
TGTGCCAGCAAAAGGGAGGGGAGTGGTGAGCAGTTCTTC
>TRBJ1-6|.|TRBV27|.
CASSPSGRPRSSYNSPLHF
TGTGCCAGCAGTCCCTCCGGGAGACCGCGGAGCTCCTATAATTCACCCCTCCACTTT
>TRBJ1-1|few|TRBV7-3|.
CASSLTGYTEAFF
TGTGCCAGCAGCTTAACCGGGTACACTGAAGCTTTCTTT
>TRBJ2-5|few|TRBV24-1|.
CATSEGDQETQYF
TGTGCCACCAGTGAGGGGGACCAAGAGACCCAGTACTTC
>TRBJ1-4|many|TRBV20-1|.
CSGGAGPTNEKLFF
TGCAGTGGGGGGGCAGGTCCAACTAATGAAAAACTGTTTTTT
>TRBJ1-5|.|TRBV10-2|TRBD1
CASRDSGIYQPQHF
TGTGCCAGCCGGGACAGCGGTATATATCAGCCCCAGCATTTT
>TRBJ1-2|.|TRBV3-1|.
CASSAGANGYTF
TGTGCCAGCAGCGCCGGGGCCAATGGCTACACCTTC
>TRBJ2-3|.|TRBV6-6|.
CASSYFGGRVNDTQYF
TGTGCCAGCAGTTACTTCGGGGGAAGGGTGAACGATACGCAGTATTTT
>TRBJ2-3|many|TRBV6-1|.
CASSSDTFGTDTQYF
TGTGCCAGCAGTTCTGACACCTTCGGCACAGATACGCAGTATTTT
>TRBJ1-1|few|TRBV5-1|.
CASSLGMNTEAFF
TGCGCCAGCAGCTTGGGGATGAACACTGAAGCTTTCTTT
>TRBJ2-4|few|TRBV28|TRBD1
CASSGQQGHIQYF
TGTGCCAGCAGCGGCCAACAGGGGCACATTCAGTACTTC
>TRBJ2-5|.|TRBV7-9|TRBD2
CASSYRAGVQGTQYF
TGTGCCAGCAGCTACCGAGCGGGGGTTCAAGGGACCCAGTACTTC
>TRBJ2-5|.|TRBV3-1|.
CASSQGLQQETLYF
TGTGCCAGCAGCCAGGGACTTCAACAAGAGACCCTGTACTTC
>TRBJ2-3|.|TRBV10-3|TRBD1
CAIGRETGVPDTQYF
TGTGCCATCGGAAGAGAGACAGGGGTTCCAGATACGCAGTATTTT
>TRBJ2-1|few|TRBV11-2|.
CASSPDASNEQFF
TGTGCCAGCTCGCCGGACGCATCCAATGAGCAGTTCTTC
>TRBJ1-5|few|TRBV19|TRBD1
CATTGQGQGNQPQHF
TGTGCCACAACCGGACAGGGTCAAGGCAATCAGCCCCAGCATTTT
>TRBJ2-5|many|TRBV28|.
CASTPPTGTQYF
TGTGCCAGCACCCCCCCCACCGGGACCCAGTACTTC
>TRBJ2-5|few|TRBV4-2|.
CASSQDSNKETQYF
TGTGCCAGCAGCCAAGATTCGAACAAAGAGACCCAGTACTTC
>TRBJ1-6|few|TRBV6-1|.
CASSGRGGRSPLHF
TGTGCCAGCAGTGGCAGGGGAGGTCGTTCACCCCTCCACTTT
>TRBJ1-6|.|TRBV2|TRBD1
CASSGQGVNSPLHF
TGTGCCAGCAGTGGACAGGGGGTGAATTCACCCCTCCACTTT
>TRBJ1-6|many|TRBV7-3|.
CASSLWEDSPLHF
TGTGCCAGCAGCTTGTGGGAGGATTCACCCCTCCACTTT
>TRBJ2-3|.|TRBV20-1|.
CSATWTTRADSTDTQYF
TGCAGTGCTACATGGACCACCAGGGCCGACAGCACAGATACGCAGTATTTT
>TRBJ1-5|.|TRBV12-3/TRBV12-4|.
CASSLQGTGQPQHF
TGTGCCAGCAGCCTCCAGGGGACGGGGCAGCCCCAGCATTTT
>TRBJ2-5|few|TRBV30|.
CAWSVGGHGTQYF
TGTGCCTGGAGCGTAGGGGGGCATGGGACCCAGTACTTC
>TRBJ1-1|many|TRBV27|.
CASRVQGNTEAFF
TGTGCCAGCAGGGTACAGGGGAACACTGAAGCTTTCTTT
>TRBJ2-4|few|TRBV4-2|.
CASSQDGGGYARGKNIQYF
TGTGCCAGCAGCCAAGATGGTGGGGGCTACGCTCGGGGCAAAAACATTCAGTACTTC
>TRBJ2-5|few|TRBV7-2|TRBD2
CASSPGGPETQYF
TGTGCCAGCAGCCCGGGGGGGCCGGAGACCCAGTACTTC
>TRBJ2-2|.|TRBV7-6|.
CASSPWTANTGELFF
TGTGCCAGCAGCCCCTGGACAGCGAACACCGGGGAGCTGTTTTTT
>TRBJ1-2|few|TRBV29-1|.
CSVEWQTQGYTF
TGCAGCGTTGAATGGCAGACCCAAGGCTACACCTTC
>TRBJ1-2|.|TRBV7-3|.
CASSLTSGMNYGYTF
TGTGCCAGCAGCTTAACGTCCGGGATGAACTATGGCTACACCTTC
>TRBJ2-3|.|TRBV4-1|.
CASSHPGYSGSTSTDTQYF
TGCGCCAGCAGCCACCCGGGTTACTCCGGGAGCACTAGCACAGATACGCAGTATTTT
>TRBJ1-2|.|TRBV11-2|.
CASSLGSVENYGYTF
TGTGCCAGCAGCTTAGGTTCAGTCGAAAACTATGGCTACACCTTC
>TRBJ1-2|.|TRBV7-8|.
CASTRGQTYGYTF
TGTGCCAGCACGCGGGGGCAGACGTATGGCTACACCTTC
>TRBJ2-2|.|TRBV7-9|TRBD2
CASSFPGSGGFLRTGELFF
TGTGCCAGCAGCTTCCCGGGTAGCGGGGGTTTCCTTCGCACCGGGGAGCTGTTTTTT
>TRBJ2-1|.|TRBV7-9|TRBD2
CASSFDSGGPYNEQFF
TGTGCCAGCAGCTTTGATAGCGGGGGGCCATACAATGAGCAGTTCTTC
>TRBJ2-1|once|TRBV7-2|TRBD2
CASSLALKGTSGWDSEQFF
TGTGCCAGCAGCTTAGCGCTAAAGGGGACTAGCGGGTGGGACAGTGAGCAGTTCTTC
>TRBJ1-3|.|TRBV28|.
CASRSQELGNTIYF
TGTGCCAGCAGATCTCAGGAGCTGGGAAACACCATATATTTT
>TRBJ2-5|many|TRBV20-1|.
CSARDIGETQYF
TGCAGTGCTAGAGATATCGGAGAGACCCAGTACTTC